This passage covers 15 T cell receptor beta chains from one sample sequenced in a study of Ad26.COV2.S vaccination and SARS-CoV-2 variants (dated by TCRdb to the early 2020s). Libraries were constructed by the immunoSEQ multiplex PCR assay. Sourced from immuneACCESS, this table was stored by TCRdb with only in-frame sequences that have V and J called. A share of the clones is absent; for the studies checked, an unresolved V gene accounts for under half, and the remainder has no known explanation. This sample holds about 280,000 clones; around 87% were observed only once. In total, the top ten clones hold about 3.1% of the sample. The treatment or condition label corresponds to: around 19 received Ad26.COV2.S at low or high dose, single or two shots; about 5 received placebo; per-sample allocation not given. Repertoires of vaccine and placebo recipients were sequenced from samples collected on day 63 after the first injection.

The sequences come from peripheral blood, collected in a trial of Ad26.COV2.S vaccine versus placebo. The receptors shown here come from a person between 18 and 60 years old who received the Ad26.COV2.S COVID-19 vaccine or a placebo.

The chain is built from TRBV27 and TRBJ1-6; the D is unclear. Germline loops: CDR1 MNHEY, CDR2 SMNVEV (reference sequence). The germline V and J ends were trimmed by 4 bases and 4 bases, with 17 bases remaining between them. The CDR3 runs to 17 residues. The CDR3 sequence: CASSSTNNAGYNSPLHF. CDR3 bases: TGTGCCAGCAGTTCAACGAACAATGCGGGTTATAATTCACCCCTCCACTTT.

The chain links TRBV27 to TRBJ2-7; 15 bases map to TRBD2. The CDR3 has 18 residues. Germline V CDR1 and CDR2: MNHEY, SMNVEV (reference sequence). The trim removed 5 bases at V and 1 base at J, leaving 9 bases unmatched. The CDR3 DNA sequence: TGTGCCAGCAGTGCCCGGACTAGCGGGGGGGCTTGGTCCTACGAGCAGTACTTC. This gives the protein CASSARTSGGAWSYEQYF.

The sample holds one count of this clone. The chain employs TRBV11-2 and TRBJ2-5; 8 nucleotides align to TRBD2. The CDR3 runs 16 residues. The germline V gene encodes CDR1 SGHAT and CDR2 FQNNGV. The V gene end was trimmed by 0 bases and the J gene end by 5 bases; junction bases not matched to a gene: 8. Written as DNA, the CDR3 is TGTGCCAGCAGCTTAGAATCTAGCGGGTCGTGGGAGACCCAGTACTTC. Translated, it gives CASSLESSGSWETQYF.

The V gene is TRBV19, the J gene TRBJ1-2, with 8 bases matching TRBD1. J gave up 6 bases and V 5 bases, and 8 bases lay outside the gene matches. CDR1 is LNHDA, CDR2 SQIVND, per germline (reference sequence). The CDR3 consists of 14 residues. This chain's CDR3 is CASSARQGRNGYTF. The DNA of the CDR3 is TGTGCCAGTAGTGCTCGACAGGGGAGGAATGGCTACACCTTC.

The V gene is TRBV6-6, the J gene TRBJ2-7; possibly TRBD1 or TRBD2 for D (5 bases each). The CDR3 runs 16 residues. V shed 2 bases and J shed 5 bases, with 19 bases lying between them. Germline V gene data show CDR1 as MNHNY and CDR2 as SVGAGI (reference sequence). CDR3 DNA sequence: TGTGCCAGCAGTTACGCCGGCAGGGACCTCCCTGACGAGCAGTACTTC. Residues: CASSYAGRDLPDEQYF.

This chain joins TRBV5-6 and TRBJ1-5; D not certain. Germline V gene data show CDR1 as SGHDT and CDR2 as YYEEEE. The V gene lost 0 bases and the J gene lost 0 bases, with 13 bases spanning the gap. The CDR3 runs to 17 residues. CDR3 coding DNA: TGTGCCAGCAGCTTGGCCAGACTCCGACATAGCAATCAGCCCCAGCATTTT. Protein product: CASSLARLRHSNQPQHF.

V gene TRBV13 combines with J gene TRBJ2-3; D gene ambiguous. V lost 10 bases and J lost 1, with 15 bases in between. This CDR3 has 14 residues. CDR1 and CDR2 (germline): PRHDT, FYEKMQ (reference sequence). For the CDR3, the DNA is TGTGCCACCCGGTTACAGAAACGCACAGATACGCAGTATTTT. Protein: CATRLQKRTDTQYF.

This clone was found once. The V and J genes are TRBV24-1 and TRBJ1-1; unclear D gene. CDR1 is KGHDR, CDR2 SFDVKD, per germline. The CDR3 has 12 residues. V was pared by 7 bases and J by 7 bases, with 12 bases between. For the CDR3, the DNA is TGTGCCACCAGCGCTGACGGAGGTGAAGCTTTCTTT. It codes for CATSADGGEAFF.

CDR3 sequence: CASSPFSGTAYGYTF. CDR3 DNA: TGTGCCAGCAGCCCCTTTTCCGGGACGGCCTATGGCTACACCTTC. This sequence joins TRBV7-6 and TRBJ1-2, with D perhaps TRBD1 (5 bases). V was cut by 5 bases and J by 4 bases, with 17 bases left in between. Germline CDR1 is SGHVS and CDR2 is FNYEAQ. CDR3 size: 15 residues.

V is TRBV5-5 and J is TRBJ1-1, with a tentative D call TRBD1 (5 bases). The CDR3 has 14 amino acids. Trimming removed 1 base at V and 4 bases at J, with 11 bases between. Germline V gene sequence: CDR1 SGHKS, CDR2 YYEKEE (reference sequence). The CDR3 coding sequence is TGTGCCAGCAGCTTGATTCAGGGCGGCACTGAAGCTTTCTTT. This codes for CASSLIQGGTEAFF.

This sequence joins TRBV4-1 and TRBJ2-1; 12 bases are a match to TRBD2. This CDR3 spans 15 amino acids. Trimming at V came to 4 bases and at J to 8 bases, leaving 6 bases not matched to a gene. The germline CDR1 and CDR2 sequences are MGHRA and YSYEKL. The CDR3 loop is CASSLPTSGRDEQFF. As DNA, the CDR3 is TGCGCCAGCAGCCTTCCGACTAGCGGGAGAGATGAGCAGTTCTTC.

The chain joins TRBV7-2 to TRBJ2-3, with a tentative D call TRBD1 (6 bases). V was trimmed by 3 bases and J by 3 bases, leaving 16 bases between them. From germline, CDR1 is SGHTA and CDR2 FQGNSA. CDR3 length: 16 residues. This CDR3 reads CASSLGADRYTDTQYF. The CDR3, as DNA: TGTGCCAGCAGCTTGGGGGCGGACAGATATACAGATACGCAGTATTTT.

The rearrangement links TRBV2 to TRBJ1-5; D gene unclear. The V end was cut by 0 bases, the J end by 0 bases, with 3 bases between. Germline lookup yields CDR1 SNHLY and CDR2 FYNNEI. This CDR3 spans 14 amino acids. As DNA, the CDR3 is TGTGCCAGCAGTGAAGCCAGTAGCAATCAGCCCCAGCATTTT. Amino acid sequence: CASSEASSNQPQHF.

This clone was detected only once. V and J are TRBV7-6 and TRBJ2-5; possible D gene TRBD2, 5 bases. The CDR3 is 16 amino acids. Germline CDR1 SGHVS, CDR2 FNYEAQ. V lost 0 bases and J 5 bases, leaving 16 bases between the germline ends. This chain's CDR3 is CASSLALRKRAETQYF. CDR3 bases: TGTGCCAGCAGCTTAGCGTTGCGGAAGAGGGCGGAGACCCAGTACTTC.

CDR3 loop: CASSYHRAPMNTEAFF. The CDR3 nucleotides are TGTGCCAGCAGTTACCACAGGGCCCCCATGAACACTGAAGCTTTCTTT. V is TRBV6-2 or TRBV6-3 and J is TRBJ1-1; the D gene is possibly TRBD1 (6 bases). The CDR3 has 16 amino acids. Germline CDR1 is MNHEY and CDR2 is SVGEGT. V lost 2 bases and J lost 0, with 13 bases in between.